The T cell receptor beta chain described here comes from a study of control samples from healthy donors and cancer patients (dated by TCRdb to the early 2020s). Trimming leaves V shorter by 4 bases and J shorter by 4 bases, with the junction holding 2 bases beyond the gene matches. For CDR1 and CDR2, the germline V gene (reference sequence) lists LGHDT and YNNKEL. The CDR3 numbers 15 residues from cysteine through phenylalanine. The only DNA kept is the CDR3, 45 bases in frame from the first base. Libraries came from the immunoSEQ multiplex PCR assay. Imported from immuneACCESS, the table was reduced by TCRdb to in-frame sequences with V and J called. These copies leave out some clones; in studies compared against another copy, an unresolved V gene accounts for under half, and the cause of the remainder is not known. The sample contains 89,000 or so clones, over 75% of them found a single time. The leading ten clones occupy over 15% of the sample.

Details on this clone: Which antigen it targets is not known. No much larger clone is present one base from it, and per-base qualities are unavailable.

The rearranged segments are TRBV3-1 (or the pseudogene TRBV3-2) and TRBJ2-2, with 11 middle bases fitting TRBD2. Source material: blood. The source is a man between 45 and 60 years old in good health. The DNA sequence reads TGTGCCAGCAGCCGTGGGACTAGCGGCACCGGGGAGCTGTTTTTT. It codes for CASSRGTSGTGELFF.